One and the same sample provided the 28 T cell receptor beta chains below, sequenced in a study of PD-1 blockade in mismatch repair-deficient tumors. Clones were read by immunoSEQ multiplex PCR, and TCRdb kept only the in-frame ones, dropping some. Found here are approximately 38,000 clones, about 85% of them singletons; the top ten hold roughly 3.9%. This sample comprised peripheral blood, obtained less than 95 weeks after starting pembrolizumab. These TCRs come from an adult with mismatch repair-deficient cancer.

V and J are TRBV7-2 and TRBJ1-1; D unresolved. Germline CDR1 and CDR2: SGHTA and FQGNSA. The CDR3 covers 13 residues. The germline V and J ends were trimmed by 2 bases and 4 bases, with 8 bases remaining between them. The CDR3 here is CASSLKAGTEAFF. CDR3 nucleotides: TGTGCCAGCAGCTTAAAGGCAGGCACTGAAGCTTTCTTT.

The J gene is TRBJ2-7, the V gene TRBV11-1; the match to TRBD1 covers 9 bases. V shed 5 bases, J shed 2 bases, and the junction held 4 bases outside the gene matches. CDR3 length: 14 amino acids. The germline gives CDR1 SGHAT, CDR2 FQDESV (reference sequence). The CDR3 sequence: CASSPDRGAYEQYF. The CDR3 DNA sequence: TGTGCCAGCAGCCCTGACAGGGGGGCCTACGAGCAGTACTTC.

V and J are TRBV2 and TRBJ2-7; D is possibly TRBD2 (6 bases). Germline values: CDR1 SNHLY, CDR2 FYNNEI. The V gene lost 4 bases and the J gene lost 1 base, with 14 bases spanning the gap. The CDR3 is 15 residues long. CDR3 coding DNA: TGTGCCAGCAGTGCCCGGGGGTTAAAATCCTACGAGCAGTACTTC. This gives the protein CASSARGLKSYEQYF.

This rearrangement joins TRBV6-5 to TRBJ2-1; D gene uncertain. V lost 6 bases, J lost 8 bases, and 8 bases lay in between. This CDR3 comprises 11 residues. The germline V gene has CDR1 MNHEY and CDR2 SVGAGI. CDR3 loop: CASSQNYEQFF. The CDR3, as DNA: TGTGCCAGCAGCCAAAACTATGAGCAGTTCTTC.

The chain combines TRBV30 with TRBJ2-6; D gene ambiguous. This CDR3 spans 15 amino acids. Germline CDR1 and CDR2: GTSNPN and SVGIG (reference sequence). Trimming removed 0 bases at V and 2 bases at J, with 8 bases between. The CDR3 spells CAWSVAGTGANVLTF. CDR3 coding DNA: TGTGCCTGGAGTGTAGCTGGCACTGGGGCCAACGTCCTGACTTTC.

This clone has a single count. This chain joins TRBV5-8 and TRBJ2-7, with TRBD1 as a possible D gene (5 bases). Germline lookup yields CDR1 SGHTS and CDR2 YDEGEE. V was shortened by 4 bases and J by 0 bases, with 20 bases between the two germline ends. This CDR3 contains 17 residues. The DNA of the CDR3 is TGTGCCAGCAGCGACCGTGGCGTCAGGGCGACCTCCTACGAGCAGTACTTC. Protein: CASSDRGVRATSYEQYF.

This chain joins TRBV21-1 and TRBJ1-5. TRBV21-1 is noted as a pseudogene. CDR3 length: 12 residues. CDR3 DNA sequence: TGTGCCAGCAGCAAAGGGAGGGAGCCCCAGCATTTT. Amino acids: CASSKGREPQHF.

The chain carries TRBV19 and TRBJ2-7; 8 nucleotides line up with TRBD1. CDR3 length: 17 residues. Germline loops: CDR1 LNHDA, CDR2 SQIVND (reference sequence). The trim removed 5 bases at V and 4 bases at J, leaving 16 bases unmatched. In DNA form, the CDR3 reads TGTGCCAGTAGTTCTATCATTATCCAGGGGGCGCGGTACGAGCAGTACTTC. It translates to CASSSIIIQGARYEQYF.

The chain uses TRBV27 and TRBJ1-5, with no clear D. V gave up 6 bases and J gave up 4 bases, with 16 bases separating them. The CDR3 runs 15 residues. Germline lookup yields CDR1 MNHEY and CDR2 SMNVEV (reference sequence). For the CDR3, the DNA is TGTGCCAGCAGGTCCGGGTTCTCCGGGAATCAGCCCCAGCATTTT. Protein: CASRSGFSGNQPQHF.

The chain couples TRBV27 to TRBJ2-7; no definite D call. CDR1 is MNHEY, CDR2 SMNVEV, per germline (reference sequence). CDR3 size: 11 residues. The ends were cut back, 4 bases at V and 6 bases at J, with 7 bases in the middle. The CDR3 spells CASSSGGEQYF. DNA of the CDR3: TGTGCCAGCAGTTCCGGCGGCGAGCAGTACTTC.

The gene calls are TRBV12-5 and TRBJ1-4; 9 nucleotides line up with TRBD1. Germline-derived CDR1 and CDR2 are LGHNT and FRNRAP. The CDR3 is 14 residues long. With V trimmed by 3 bases and J by 5 bases, 1 base remained unmatched. In DNA, the CDR3 is TGTGCTAGTGGTTTCGGGACAGGGAATGAAAAACTGTTTTTT. It codes for CASGFGTGNEKLFF. Full variable domain (missing parts from reference TRBV12-5 and TRBJ1-4): DARVTQTPRHKVTEMGQEVTMRCQPILGHNTVFWYRQTMMQGLELLAYFRNRAPLDDSGMPKDRFSAEMPDATLATLKIQPSEPRDSAVYFCASGFGTGNEKLFFGSGTQLSVL.

The V and J genes are TRBV5-3 and TRBJ1-1; possibly TRBD1 for D (6 bases). TRBV5-3 is flagged as an ORF with uncertain function. This CDR3 contains 15 residues. The ends were cut back, 1 base at V and 0 bases at J, with 10 bases in the middle. CDR3 in DNA: TGTGCCAGAAGCTTGACAGGGACTATGAACACTGAAGCTTTCTTT. Protein product: CARSLTGTMNTEAFF.

In this sample, this clone turned up once. V gene TRBV9 combines with J gene TRBJ2-4, with 9 nucleotides matching TRBD1. J was trimmed by 6 bases and V by 3 bases; bases with no gene match: 10. Germline V gene sequence: CDR1 SGDLS, CDR2 YYNGEE. This CDR3 contains 16 residues. CDR3 DNA: TGTGCCAGCAGCGACCCCGGGACAGGGAGTTCAAACATTCAGTACTTC. Translation: CASSDPGTGSSNIQYF.

The rearrangement joins TRBV5-1 to TRBJ1-1; D gene unclear. The V gene's germline CDR1 is SGHRS and CDR2 YFSETQ. The CDR3 runs to 15 residues. The V and J ends lost 6 bases and 3 bases respectively, with 18 bases between them. CDR3 amino acids: CASKRVSTGDTEAFF. DNA for the CDR3: TGCGCCAGCAAAAGGGTTTCGACCGGGGACACTGAAGCTTTCTTT.

The chain has TRBV11-3 and TRBJ2-5, with TRBD1 matching over 8 bases. With 5 bases clipped from V and 5 bases from J, the junction kept 7 bases outside the gene matches. CDR1 and CDR2 from the germline V gene are SGHNT and YENEEA. CDR3 length equals 14 residues. The CDR3 DNA reads TGTGCCAGCAGCCGACAGGGGCAGGGGGAGACCCAGTACTTC. Protein: CASSRQGQGETQYF.

V usage is TRBV29-1 and J usage is TRBJ1-4; a possible D gene is TRBD1 (5 bases). CDR3 length equals 14 residues. V shed 4 bases and J shed 3 bases, with 12 bases lying between them. Looked up from germline, CDR1 is SQVTM and CDR2 is ANQGSEA. CDR3 sequence reads: CSVGSGLPNEKLFF. The CDR3 region has the DNA TGCAGCGTTGGTTCAGGGCTCCCTAATGAAAAACTGTTTTTT.

The chain employs TRBV9 and TRBJ1-1; D unresolved. The V and J ends lost 4 bases and 1 base respectively, with 11 bases between them. CDR1 and CDR2 from the germline V gene are SGDLS and YYNGEE. CDR3 length: 14 amino acids. CDR3 sequence reads: CASSPYEGNTEAFF. DNA of the CDR3: TGTGCCAGCAGCCCCTATGAAGGGAACACTGAAGCTTTCTTT. Combining the CDR3 with reference TRBV9 and TRBJ1-1 gives the whole variable domain DSGVTQTPKHLITATGQRVTLRCSPRSGDLSVYWYQQSLDQGLQFLIQYYNGEERAKGNILERFSAQQFPDLHSELNLSSLELGDSALYFCASSPYEGNTEAFFGQGTRLTVV.

The chain couples TRBV5-6 to TRBJ2-7, with 7 bases matching TRBD2. With V trimmed by 4 bases and J by 4 bases, 11 bases remained unmatched. The CDR3 runs 15 residues. The germline V gene has CDR1 SGHDT and CDR2 YYEEEE. The CDR3 loop is CASSHGEGVGYEQYF. The DNA of the CDR3 is TGTGCCAGCAGCCACGGGGAGGGAGTTGGGTACGAGCAGTACTTC.

The V call is TRBV4-2, the J call TRBJ2-5; D unresolved. In germline, CDR1 is LGHNA, CDR2 YNFKEQ. Trimming took 2 bases from V and 5 from J, leaving 12 bases between them. The CDR3 sequence is 14 residues long. CDR3 in amino acids: CASSQYLSRETQYF. Here the CDR3 DNA reads TGTGCCAGCAGCCAATATCTTAGCCGGGAGACCCAGTACTTC.

V is TRBV7-3 and J is TRBJ2-2, with 8 bases lining up with TRBD2. This CDR3 comprises 16 residues. Germline CDR1 reads SGHTA; CDR2 reads FQGTGA. The V and J ends lost 0 bases and 5 bases, in that order; junction bases with no gene match: 5. The CDR3 protein is CASSLTSGTKTGELFF. The CDR3 nucleotides read TGTGCCAGCAGCTTAACTAGCGGGACTAAGACCGGGGAGCTGTTTTTT.

This clone was found a few times. The gene calls are TRBV5-1 and TRBJ2-7, with 7 bases aligning to TRBD1. Looked up from germline, CDR1 is SGHRS and CDR2 is YFSETQ. The V gene end was trimmed by 0 bases and the J gene end by 5 bases; junction bases not matched to a gene: 2. CDR3 length: 13 amino acids. The CDR3 sequence is CASSLVQGDEQYF. CDR3 sequence (DNA): TGCGCCAGCAGCTTGGTCCAGGGGGACGAGCAGTACTTC.

This chain links TRBV4-1 with TRBJ1-3, with D maybe TRBD1 (5 bases). Trimming took off 0 bases at V and 4 bases at J, with 10 bases between the two ends. Germline V gene lookup returns CDR1 MGHRA and CDR2 YSYEKL. This CDR3 contains 15 residues. The DNA of the CDR3 is TGCGCCAGCAGCCAAGATGGGCAGGGCGGAAACACCATATATTTT. This translates into CASSQDGQGGNTIYF.

This chain connects TRBV21-1 to TRBJ2-2; TRBD2 reflects the table's D call only, with no check against the DNA. TRBV21-1 is given as a pseudogene. This CDR3 region has 14 residues. The CDR3 nucleotides are TGTGCCAGCAGCAGCCCGCAAACGGCCGGGGAGCTGTTTTTT. Protein sequence: CASSSPQTAGELFF.

J is TRBJ2-1 and V is TRBV30; D unresolved. Trimming stripped 2 bases from V and 6 bases from J, with 17 bases between. The CDR3 consists of 15 residues. Germline loops: CDR1 GTSNPN, CDR2 SVGIG (reference sequence). The CDR3 spells CAWSRALWAGNEQFF. The CDR3, as DNA: TGTGCCTGGAGTAGGGCCTTATGGGCTGGCAATGAGCAGTTCTTC. The entire variable domain, with the rest obtained from reference TRBV30 and TRBJ2-1, is as follows: SQTIHQWPATLVQPVGSPLSLECTVEGTSNPNLYWYRQAAGRGLQLLFYSVGIGQISSEVPQNLSASRPQDRQFILSSKKLLLSDSGFYLCAWSRALWAGNEQFFGPGTRLTVL.

The chain links TRBV7-9 to TRBJ1-1, with D unclear. Deletions cut 5 bases from V and 9 bases from J, with 16 bases between. Germline loops: CDR1 SEHNR, CDR2 FQNEAQ (reference sequence). The CDR3 has 13 amino acids. CDR3 region: CASSPSLEPQAFF. The CDR3 DNA follows: TGTGCCAGCAGCCCCTCCCTGGAGCCCCAAGCTTTCTTT.

This clone was seen a single time. The gene calls are TRBV14 and TRBJ1-2; D is perhaps TRBD1 (6 bases). Germline CDR1 is SGHDN and CDR2 is FVKESK. The CDR3 loop spans 13 amino acids. The V gene lost 5 bases and the J gene lost 8 bases, with 15 bases spanning the gap. The CDR3: CASSLDRSQGYTF. CDR3 sequence (DNA): TGTGCCAGCAGCTTAGACAGGTCACAAGGCTACACCTTC.

J is TRBJ2-3 and V is TRBV4-3; 11 bases line up with TRBD2. This CDR3 spans 17 amino acids. The V gene's germline CDR1 is LGHNA and CDR2 YSLEER. V gave up 0 bases and J gave up 6 bases; unmatched junction bases: 8. The CDR3 region is CASSQDWIAGGRDTQYF. The DNA of the CDR3 is TGCGCCAGCAGCCAAGATTGGATAGCGGGGGGGAGGGATACGCAGTATTTT.

This chain joins TRBV11-2 and TRBJ2-3, with TRBD2 as a possible D gene (6 bases). The CDR3 has 15 residues. V lost 5 bases and J 0 bases, leaving 12 bases between the germline ends. CDR1 is SGHAT and CDR2 is FQNNGV in the germline V gene. CDR3 DNA sequence: TGTGCCAGCAGCGGACTACATTCTAGCACAGATACGCAGTATTTT. It yields the protein CASSGLHSSTDTQYF. The full variable domain, completed using reference TRBV11-2 and TRBJ2-3, is EAGVAQSPRYKIIEKRQSVAFWCNPISGHATLYWYQQILGQGPKLLIQFQNNGVVDDSQLPKDRFSAERLKGVDSTLKIQPAKLEDSAVYLCASSGLHSSTDTQYFGPGTRLTVL.